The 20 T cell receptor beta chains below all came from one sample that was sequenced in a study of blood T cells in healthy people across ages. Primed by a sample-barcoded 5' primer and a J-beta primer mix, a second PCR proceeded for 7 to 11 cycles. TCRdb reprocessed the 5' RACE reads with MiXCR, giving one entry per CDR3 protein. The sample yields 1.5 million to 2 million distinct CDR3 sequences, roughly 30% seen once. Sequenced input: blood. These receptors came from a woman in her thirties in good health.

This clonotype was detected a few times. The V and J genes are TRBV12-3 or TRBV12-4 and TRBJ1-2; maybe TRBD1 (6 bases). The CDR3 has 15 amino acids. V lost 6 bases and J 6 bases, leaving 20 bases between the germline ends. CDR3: CASSQPATGRNGYTF. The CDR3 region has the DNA TGTGCCAGCAGCCAACCAGCTACAGGGCGTAATGGCTACACCTTC.

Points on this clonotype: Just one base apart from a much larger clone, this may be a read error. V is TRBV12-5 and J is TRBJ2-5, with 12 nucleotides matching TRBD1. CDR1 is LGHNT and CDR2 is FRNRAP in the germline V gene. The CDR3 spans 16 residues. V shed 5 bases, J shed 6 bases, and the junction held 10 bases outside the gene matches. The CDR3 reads CASGRGTGGARKTQYF. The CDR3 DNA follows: TGTGCTAGTGGTCGAGGGACAGGGGGCGCCCGGAAGACCCAGTACTTC.

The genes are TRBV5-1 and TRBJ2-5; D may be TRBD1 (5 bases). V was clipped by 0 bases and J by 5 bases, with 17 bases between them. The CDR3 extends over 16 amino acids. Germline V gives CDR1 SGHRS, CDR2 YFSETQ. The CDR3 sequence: CASSLEQVLGLETQYF. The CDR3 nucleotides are TGCGCCAGCAGCTTGGAACAGGTCCTAGGTTTGGAGACCCAGTACTTC.

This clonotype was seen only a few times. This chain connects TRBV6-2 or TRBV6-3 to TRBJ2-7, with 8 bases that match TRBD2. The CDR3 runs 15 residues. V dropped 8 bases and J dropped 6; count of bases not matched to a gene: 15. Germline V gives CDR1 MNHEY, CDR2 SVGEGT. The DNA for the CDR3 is TGTGCCAGCTTTCAGGCGGGTCCAGCGGGAGCCGAGCAGTACTTC. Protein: CASFQAGPAGAEQYF.

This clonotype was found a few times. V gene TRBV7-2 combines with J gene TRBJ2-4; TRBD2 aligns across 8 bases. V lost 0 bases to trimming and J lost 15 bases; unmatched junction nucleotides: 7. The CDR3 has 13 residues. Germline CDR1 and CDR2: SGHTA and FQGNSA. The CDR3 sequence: CASSLATSVTWYF. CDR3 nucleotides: TGTGCCAGCAGCTTAGCGACTAGCGTAACTTGGTACTTC.

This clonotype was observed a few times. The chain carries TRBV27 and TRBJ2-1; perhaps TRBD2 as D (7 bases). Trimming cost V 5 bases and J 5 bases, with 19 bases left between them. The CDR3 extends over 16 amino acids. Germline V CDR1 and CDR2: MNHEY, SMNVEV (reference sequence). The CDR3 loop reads CASSIAGPGVDNEQFF. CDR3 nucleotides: TGTGCCAGCAGTATAGCGGGCCCAGGGGTTGACAATGAGCAGTTCTTC.

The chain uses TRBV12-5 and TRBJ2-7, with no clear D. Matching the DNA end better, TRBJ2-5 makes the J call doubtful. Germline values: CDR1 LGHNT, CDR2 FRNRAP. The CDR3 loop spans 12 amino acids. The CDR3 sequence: CASGLRWETQYF. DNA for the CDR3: TGTGCTAGTGGTTTGCGTTGGGAGACCCAGTACTTC.

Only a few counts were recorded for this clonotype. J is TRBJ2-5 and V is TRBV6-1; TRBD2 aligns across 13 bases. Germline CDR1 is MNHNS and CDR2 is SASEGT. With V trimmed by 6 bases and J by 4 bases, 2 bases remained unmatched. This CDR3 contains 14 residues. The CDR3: CASRRTSGGETQYF. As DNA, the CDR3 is TGTGCCAGCAGGAGGACTAGCGGGGGAGAGACCCAGTACTTC.

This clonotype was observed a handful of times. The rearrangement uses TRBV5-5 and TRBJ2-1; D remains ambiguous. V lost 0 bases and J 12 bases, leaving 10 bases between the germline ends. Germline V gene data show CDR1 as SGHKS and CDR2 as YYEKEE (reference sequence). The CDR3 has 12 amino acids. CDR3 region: CASSLDWSGQFF. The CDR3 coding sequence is TGTGCCAGCAGCTTGGATTGGAGTGGGCAGTTCTTC.

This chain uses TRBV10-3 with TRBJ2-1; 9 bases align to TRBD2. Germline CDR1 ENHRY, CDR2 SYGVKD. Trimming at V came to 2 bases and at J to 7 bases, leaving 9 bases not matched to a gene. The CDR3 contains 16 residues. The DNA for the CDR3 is TGTGCCATCAGTGAGACTAGCGGGCCCCCTCGGAATGAGCAGTTCTTC. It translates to CAISETSGPPRNEQFF.

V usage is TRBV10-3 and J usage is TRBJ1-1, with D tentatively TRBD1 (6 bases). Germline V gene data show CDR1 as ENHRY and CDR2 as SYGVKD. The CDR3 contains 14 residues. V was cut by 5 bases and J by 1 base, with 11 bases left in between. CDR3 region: CAISPQGQNTEAFF. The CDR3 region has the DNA TGTGCCATCAGTCCTCAGGGACAGAACACTGAAGCTTTCTTT.

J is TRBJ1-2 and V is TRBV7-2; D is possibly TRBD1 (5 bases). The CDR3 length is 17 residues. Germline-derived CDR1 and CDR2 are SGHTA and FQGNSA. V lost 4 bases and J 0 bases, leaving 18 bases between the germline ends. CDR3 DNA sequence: TGTGCCAGCAGCTCACGGGACCGCCCGATTCCTAACTATGGCTACACCTTC. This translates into CASSSRDRPIPNYGYTF.

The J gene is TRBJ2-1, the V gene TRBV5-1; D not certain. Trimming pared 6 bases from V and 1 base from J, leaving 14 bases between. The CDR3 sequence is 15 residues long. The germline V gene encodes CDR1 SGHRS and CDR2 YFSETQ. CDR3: CASNGNSDSYNEQFF. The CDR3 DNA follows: TGCGCCAGCAATGGGAACAGTGATTCCTACAATGAGCAGTTCTTC. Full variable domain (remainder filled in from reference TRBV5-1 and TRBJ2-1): KAGVTQTPRYLIKTRGQQVTLSCSPISGHRSVSWYQQTPGQGLQFLFEYFSETQRNKGNFPGRFSGRQFSNSRSEMNVSTLELGDSALYLCASNGNSDSYNEQFFGPGTRLTVL.

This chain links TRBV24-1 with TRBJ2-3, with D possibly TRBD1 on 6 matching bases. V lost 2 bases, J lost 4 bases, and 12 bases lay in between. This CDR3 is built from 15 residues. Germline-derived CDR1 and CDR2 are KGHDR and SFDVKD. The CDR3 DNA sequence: TGTGCCACCAGTGATTCGACGACAGGTGCAGATACGCAGTATTTT. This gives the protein CATSDSTTGADTQYF.

DNA for the CDR3: TGTGCCAGCAGCTCTCTACTAGCGGGAGGGCCAGAGGAGCAGTACTTC. Translation: CASSSLLAGGPEEQYF. The rearrangement joins TRBV9 to TRBJ2-1; 13 bases map to TRBD2. The J call is in doubt because the DNA end fits TRBJ2-7 better. Germline V gene data show CDR1 as SGDLS and CDR2 as YYNGEE. The CDR3 is made up of 16 amino acids.

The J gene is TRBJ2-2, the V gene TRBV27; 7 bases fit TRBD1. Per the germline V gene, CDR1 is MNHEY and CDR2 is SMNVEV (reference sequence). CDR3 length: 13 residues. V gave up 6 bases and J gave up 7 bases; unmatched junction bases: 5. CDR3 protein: CASRITGVGELFF. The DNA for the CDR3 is TGTGCCAGCAGAATCACAGGGGTCGGGGAGCTGTTTTTT.

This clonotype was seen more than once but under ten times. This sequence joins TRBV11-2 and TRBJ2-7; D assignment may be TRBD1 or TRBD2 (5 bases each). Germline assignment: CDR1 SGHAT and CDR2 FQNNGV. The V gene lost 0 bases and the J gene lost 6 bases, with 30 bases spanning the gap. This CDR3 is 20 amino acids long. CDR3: CASSLEALRGPLSTLGEQYF. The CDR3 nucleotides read TGTGCCAGCAGCTTAGAAGCCCTTCGGGGACCCCTTTCAACCCTAGGCGAGCAGTACTTC.

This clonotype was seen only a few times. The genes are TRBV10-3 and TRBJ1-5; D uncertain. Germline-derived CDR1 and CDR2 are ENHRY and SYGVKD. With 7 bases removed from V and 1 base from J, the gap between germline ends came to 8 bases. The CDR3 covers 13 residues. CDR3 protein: CAITENSNQPQHF. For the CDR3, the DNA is TGTGCCATCACCGAGAACAGCAATCAGCCCCAGCATTTT.

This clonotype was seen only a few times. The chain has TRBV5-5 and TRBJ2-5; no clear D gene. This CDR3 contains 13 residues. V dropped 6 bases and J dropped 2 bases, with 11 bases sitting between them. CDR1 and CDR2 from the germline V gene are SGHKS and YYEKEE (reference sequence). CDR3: CASNVGRQETQYF. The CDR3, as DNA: TGTGCCAGCAACGTAGGACGGCAAGAGACCCAGTACTTC.

The CDR3: CASRSRDRGRFFYGYTF. The DNA for the CDR3 is TGTGCCAGCAGGAGCCGGGACAGGGGGCGATTTTTTTATGGCTACACCTTC. V is TRBV6-1 and J is TRBJ1-2; the match to TRBD1 covers 12 bases. The ends lost 6 bases at V and 5 bases at J; junction bases unmatched: 13. The CDR3 loop spans 17 amino acids. Germline assignment: CDR1 MNHNS and CDR2 SASEGT.